This TCR beta chain appears in the sequencing data of a study of breast tumors, draining lymph nodes, adjacent tissues. Study results and limitations: Tumor and nontumor repertoires were significantly more similar in luminal-like than in basal-like breast cancer.

Axillary draining lymph nodes of breast cancer patients supplied the node samples. Each CDR3 protein gets one entry after TCRdb re-called the multiplex PCR reads with MiXCR. The sample contains some 85,000 distinct CDR3 sequences, around 29% of which appear only once. The CDR3 extends over 14 amino acids. Looked up from germline, CDR1 is SGHTA and CDR2 is FQGTGA. V lost 5 bases and J 6 bases, leaving 13 bases between the germline ends. This clonotype was observed at least ten times. Its matching antigen is unknown. The clonotype was recovered from a female donor with breast cancer. Some clones in this sample may be carry-over from other donors' samples. The material sequenced was axillary lymph node tissue. This chain links TRBV7-3 with TRBJ1-4; D unclear. In DNA, the CDR3 is TGTGCCAGCAGCCTTCCCCCGGGAGATGAAAAACTGTTTTTT. It yields the protein CASSLPPGDEKLFF.